This TCR beta chain was identified during a study of cytomegalovirus exposure and HLA in healthy donors. About the study: It was reported in a later analysis that the 100 to 150 validation repertoires used the same platform as the approximately 650 first-cohort repertoires.

Libraries were prepared by immunoSEQ multiplex PCR; TCRdb keeps only in-frame clonotypes and omits some of them. This sample yields roughly 140,000 clones, of which about 89% are seen a single time; 3.3% belongs to the top ten. Study conclusions and caveats: Researchers counted around 170 TCR beta chains as cytomegalovirus-associated. The TCR clusters that emerged in the first cohort tended, a later analysis found, to co-occur in the 120 or so validation repertoires.

V was pared by 11 bases and J by 1 base, with 8 bases between. The CDR3 loop spans 12 amino acids. From germline, CDR1 is MNHEY and CDR2 SVGAGI. Note on this clone: Its antigen remains unknown.

This sequence originates from a woman under 30 in good health and CMV-seropositive. The chain couples TRBV6-5 to TRBJ2-2, with unresolved D. Material: PBMCs. The DNA for the CDR3 is TGTGCCTCCCAGGAGAACACCGGGGAGCTGTTTTTT. Translating gives CASQENTGELFF.